This T cell receptor (beta chain) was sequenced during a study of shared clonotypes between healthy human individuals. Study in general: Per donor, CD8 memory used one plate, CD8 naive used two, CD4 memory used three and CD4 naive used three.

Notes on the study in general: Researchers sampled only blood; tissue repertoires likely differ. Naive subsets tended to show greater estimated richness than memory subsets.

The CDR3 is 17 amino acids. The V gene end was trimmed by 2 bases and the J gene end by 4 bases; junction bases not matched to a gene: 10. Germline V lookup: CDR1 SEHNR, CDR2 FQNEAQ (reference sequence). With regard to this clone: Its target is unknown.

The repertoire was sequenced with immunoSEQ multiplex PCR; TCRdb's copy has only in-frame clones and lacks some. The table lists about 2,100,000 clones, 85% to 95% of them singletons. It was CD45RO-negative cells, positively selected for CCR7, that made up naive CD8 cells, with terminally differentiated effector memory CD45RA+ cells excluded. The sequenced sample consisted of naive CD8+ T cells from PBMCs. The sequence was collected from a man aged 18-30 years in good health. Some clones in this sample may be carry-over from other donors' samples. The chain carries TRBV7-9 and TRBJ2-1, with TRBD2 matching 8 bases. CDR3 region: CASSLFFPGGRYNEQFF. DNA for the CDR3: TGTGCCAGCAGCTTATTTTTCCCGGGAGGGAGATACAATGAGCAGTTCTTC.